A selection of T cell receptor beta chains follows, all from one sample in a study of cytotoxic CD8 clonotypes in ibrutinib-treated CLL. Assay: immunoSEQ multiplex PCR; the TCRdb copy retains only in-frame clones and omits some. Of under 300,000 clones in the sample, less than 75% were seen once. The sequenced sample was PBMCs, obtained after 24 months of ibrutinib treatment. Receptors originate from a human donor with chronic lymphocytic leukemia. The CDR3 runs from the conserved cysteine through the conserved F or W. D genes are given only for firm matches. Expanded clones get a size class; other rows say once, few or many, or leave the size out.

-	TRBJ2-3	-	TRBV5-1	TGCGCCAGCAGCGCCGGGGGTCGGGGAGGAGATACGCAGTATTTT	CASSAGGRGGDTQYF
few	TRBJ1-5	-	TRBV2	TGTGCCAGCAAGAGGGAAGGCTTTGGGCCCCAGCATTTT	CASKREGFGPQHF
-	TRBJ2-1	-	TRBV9	TGTGCCAGCAGCGTAGTTGGTAGCGGCAATGAGCAGTTCTTC	CASSVVGSGNEQFF
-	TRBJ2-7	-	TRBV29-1	TGCAGCGTTGTCGTTACCTCCGGGGTCGAGCAGTACTTC	CSVVVTSGVEQYF
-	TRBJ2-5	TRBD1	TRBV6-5	TGTGCCAGCGGACAAGGGACAGGGGGCTGGGAGACCCAGTACTTC	CASGQGTGGWETQYF
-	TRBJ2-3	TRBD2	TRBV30	TGTGCCGGAAGACAAACTAGCGGCCACACAGATACGCAGTATTTT	CAGRQTSGHTDTQYF
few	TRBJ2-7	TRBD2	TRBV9	TGTGCCAGCAGCGTTAGCGGGAGAACGGTTGAGCAGTACTTC	CASSVSGRTVEQYF
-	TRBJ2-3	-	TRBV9	TGTGCCAGCAGCGTAGCCTCCTCTACAGATACGCAGTATTTT	CASSVASSTDTQYF
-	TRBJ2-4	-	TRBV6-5	TGTGCCAGCAGTTACGGGATGGCCAAAAACATTCAGTACTTC	CASSYGMAKNIQYF
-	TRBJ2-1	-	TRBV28	TGTGCCAGCAGTCTCCCTGTCAATGAGCAGTTCTTC	CASSLPVNEQFF
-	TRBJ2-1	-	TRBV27	TGTGCCAGCAGTTTCGGACGAACTGAGCAGTTCTTC	CASSFGRTEQFF
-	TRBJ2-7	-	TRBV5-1	TGCGCCAGCAGCTTGGAACAGTCCTACGAGCAGTACTTC	CASSLEQSYEQYF
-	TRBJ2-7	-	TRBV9	TGTGCCAGCAGCGTAGTCGGGAAGGGCGAGCAGTACTTC	CASSVVGKGEQYF
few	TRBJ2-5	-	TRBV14	TGTGCCAGCAGCCAAGATCTCCTCTTCCAGACCCAGTACTTC	CASSQDLLFQTQYF
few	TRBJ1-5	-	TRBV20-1	TGCAGTGCTAGGGACAATCAGCCCCAGCATTTT	CSARDNQPQHF
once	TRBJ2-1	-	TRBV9	TGTGCCAGCAGCGGATTCGGGAGCCCCTACAATGAGCAGTTCTTC	CASSGFGSPYNEQFF
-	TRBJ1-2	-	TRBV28	TGTGCCAGCAGTTTACAACAGGGTCAAGGCTACACCTTC	CASSLQQGQGYTF
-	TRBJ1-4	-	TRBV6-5	TGTGCCAGCACTATAAGCCGTAATAATGAAAAACTGTTTTTT	CASTISRNNEKLFF
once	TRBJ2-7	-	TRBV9	TGTGCCAGCTGTGGCAGATCCTACGAGCAGTACTTC	CASCGRSYEQYF
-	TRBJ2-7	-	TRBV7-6	TGTGCCAGCAGCTTAGTAGCGGAGGGGCTTCGTGAGCAGTACTTC	CASSLVAEGLREQYF
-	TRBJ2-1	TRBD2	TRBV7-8	TGTGCCAGCAGCCCGGAGGGACTAGCGGTTTACAATGAGCAGTTCTTC	CASSPEGLAVYNEQFF
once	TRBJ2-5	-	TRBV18	TGTGCCAGCTCACCTAATCCTTCGGAGACCCAGTACTTC	CASSPNPSETQYF
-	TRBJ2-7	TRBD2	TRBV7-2	TGTGCCAGCAGCTCCACCGGGACTAGCGGCTACGAGCAGTACTTC	CASSSTGTSGYEQYF